This entry is about one T cell receptor (beta chain). The antigen is undetermined. Making TCR cDNA involved 5'RACE template switching, which added UMIs and a universal primer site. MiXCR, run by TCRdb on the 5' RACE reads, gives a single entry per CDR3 protein. The data show 450,000 to 600,000 distinct CDR3 sequences, about 15% seen once. CDR1 is SGHTA and CDR2 is FQGNSA in the germline V gene. The V and J ends lost 1 base and 11 bases respectively, with 9 bases between them. This CDR3 region has 12 residues. This sample was taken from a study of T cells after yellow fever vaccination. Study observations and caveats: Researchers noted that a small share of clonotypes showed up in both CD4 and CD8 compartments. From the bulk population, abundant clonotypes could contaminate and appear within FACS-sorted repertoires.

The receptor was isolated from a man aged 18 to 29 who received the YFV17D yellow fever vaccine. This sequence joins TRBV7-2 and TRBJ1-5; D remains unclear. The sample consisted of PBMCs, taken around 5 days after the first yellow fever vaccination. The CDR3 reads CASSLERGTQHF. CDR3 DNA sequence: TGTGCCAGCAGCTTAGAACGAGGTACCCAGCATTTT.